These 9 T cell receptor beta chains were sequenced from one sample in a study of PD-L1 blockade in urothelial cancer. The protocol was immunoSEQ multiplex PCR, while the TCRdb copy is restricted to in-frame clones and leaves out a portion. The sample includes approximately 100,000 clones, around 92% of them seen just once. The sample's time point: pretreatment peripheral blood. Sequenced material: PBMCs, taken around atezolizumab (anti-PD-L1) treatment. Receptors were obtained from a woman older than 75 with urothelial cancer.

This clone was found once. The V and J genes are TRBV28 and TRBJ2-7, with D perhaps matching TRBD1 (5 bases). The CDR3 is 19 amino acids. Looked up from germline, CDR1 is MDHEN and CDR2 is SYDVKM. Trimming took 2 bases from V and 5 from J, leaving 28 bases between them. CDR3 residues: CASSLGETDTNSPLHEQYF. Written as DNA, the CDR3 is TGTGCCAGCAGTTTAGGAGAGACAGACACTAATAGCCCTTTGCACGAGCAGTACTTC.

The chain has TRBV6-1 and TRBJ1-5; 7 nucleotides align to TRBD1. The CDR3 has 16 residues. Losses at the gene ends were 3 bases for V and 4 bases for J; bases not matched to a gene: 9. Looked up from germline, CDR1 is MNHNS and CDR2 is SASEGT. In DNA form, the CDR3 reads TGTGCCAGCAGTGACCCTGGCCAGGGGGTAAATCAGCCCCAGCATTTT. Translating it yields CASSDPGQGVNQPQHF.

The gene calls are TRBV6-1 and TRBJ1-1, with a possible D match to TRBD1 (6 bases). Germline assignment: CDR1 MNHNS and CDR2 SASEGT. The V gene lost 4 bases and the J gene lost 6 bases, with 15 bases spanning the gap. CDR3 size: 14 residues. Written as DNA, the CDR3 is TGTGCCAGCAGTGGGGCCGGGGGGGCAGCTGAAGCTTTCTTT. Residues: CASSGAGGAAEAFF.

The chain employs TRBV18 and TRBJ1-1; 8 nucleotides align to TRBD1. This CDR3 is built from 14 residues. V was clipped by 4 bases and J by 4 bases; unmatched bases: 5. In germline, CDR1 is KGHSH, CDR2 LQKENI. The CDR3 DNA reads TGTGCCAGCTCACAAGCGCAGGGGGCCACTGAAGCTTTCTTT. This translates into CASSQAQGATEAFF.

This clone was observed once. The rearrangement links TRBV25-1 to TRBJ1-1, with 10 bases aligning to TRBD1. The CDR3 runs to 14 residues. CDR1 MGHDK and CDR2 SYGVNS come from the germline V gene. Unmatched junction bases numbered 0, after V lost 2 bases and J lost 3 bases. The CDR3 region is CASSEGTGDTEAFF. The CDR3 nucleotides read TGTGCCAGCAGTGAAGGGACAGGGGACACTGAAGCTTTCTTT. Based on the CDR3 plus reference TRBV25-1 and TRBJ1-1, the full variable domain is EADIYQTPRYLVIGTGKKITLECSQTMGHDKMYWYQQDPGMELHLIHYSYGVNSTEKGDLSSESTVSRIRTEHFPLTLESARPSHTSQYLCASSEGTGDTEAFFGQGTRLTVV.

The chain couples TRBV6-1 to TRBJ1-3; 7 bases are a match to TRBD1. Germline assignment: CDR1 MNHNS and CDR2 SASEGT. Unmatched junction bases numbered 7, after V lost 7 bases and J lost 4 bases. This CDR3 has 14 amino acids. DNA for the CDR3: TGTGCCAGCACCTTGGGACAGAGGGGAAACACCATATATTTT. Protein product: CASTLGQRGNTIYF.

The chain employs TRBV6-1 and TRBJ2-5, with 10 positions matching TRBD1. Germline V gene lookup returns CDR1 MNHNS and CDR2 SASEGT. The CDR3 has 13 amino acids. Trimming took 5 bases from V and 5 from J; bases not matched to a gene: 2. CDR3 loop: CASSRTGGETQYF. The CDR3 bases are TGTGCCAGCAGTAGGACAGGGGGTGAGACCCAGTACTTC.

The DNA of the CDR3 is TGTGCCAGTACCCATCGTGGGGGGGCGCGGTACAATGAGCAGTTCTTC. Translating gives CASTHRGGARYNEQFF. The J gene is TRBJ2-1, the V gene TRBV19; TRBD2 might be the D (7 bases). This CDR3 has 16 residues. V gave up 7 bases and J gave up 4 bases, with 20 bases separating them. Germline V gene sequence: CDR1 LNHDA, CDR2 SQIVND (reference sequence).

In its sample, this clone was seen once. The chain carries TRBV2 and TRBJ2-1; 12 positions match TRBD2. J was trimmed by 0 bases and V by 9 bases; bases with no gene match: 18. From germline, CDR1 is SNHLY and CDR2 FYNNEI. This CDR3 contains 20 residues. The CDR3 region has the DNA TGTGCCAGTAAAGGGACTAGGGGACTAGCGGGCCACCCCTCCTACAATGAGCAGTTCTTC. It codes for CASKGTRGLAGHPSYNEQFF.